What follows describes a single TCR beta chain. The target antigen is unknown. This specimen belongs to a study of T cell responses to AZD1222 COVID-19 vaccine. Regarding the study as a whole: Two AZD1222 doses significantly raised spike-specific TCR breadth and depth over controls.

The trim removed 10 bases at V and 6 bases at J, leaving 7 bases unmatched. CDR1 is ENHRY, CDR2 SYGVKD, per germline. This CDR3 comprises 12 residues. Measured with immunoSEQ multiplex PCR; TCRdb has only the in-frame clones, and not every one. The sample includes some 120,000 clones, around 80% seen only once; the top ten take 25% to 35%. This sequence originates from an adult who received the AZD1222 COVID-19 vaccine. The chain uses TRBV10-3 and TRBJ1-2; 8 nucleotides line up with TRBD1. Material: peripheral blood, obtained 28 days after the second AZD1222 dose. The CDR3 DNA reads as TGTGCCACCCAGGGACAGGTGCATGGCTACACCTTC. This gives the protein CATQGQVHGYTF.